The rows below give T cell receptor beta chains drawn from one sample of a study of T-cell memory formation after mild COVID-19. TCRdb reanalysed the 5' RACE reads using MiXCR and keeps one entry per CDR3 protein. Here the sample spans 280,000 or so distinct CDR3 sequences, approximately 19% being singletons. The source material was PBMCs or a T cell subset sorted from them (not recorded which). The receptors derive from a man younger than 35 who had mild COVID-19 (a few samples of this study predate the infection). Cell type and time point are not known. CDR3s include the opening cysteine and the closing phenylalanine or tryptophan. A D gene is named only where the DNA matches it firmly. Clone size, where shown, is once, few, many, or a class for clones that have expanded.

- TRBJ2-5 - TRBV7-3 TGTGCCAGCAGCCCAGACGGAGGGGCGGCCCAGTACTTC CASSPDGGAAQYF
- TRBJ2-2 TRBD1 TRBV5-1 TGCGCCAGCAGCCCGGACAGGGGCTACACCGGGGAGCTGTTTTTT CASSPDRGYTGELFF
few TRBJ2-5 - TRBV29-1 TGCAGCGTTGAAGGCGGCGGGGAGACCCAGTACTTC CSVEGGGETQYF
few TRBJ2-7 TRBD2 TRBV2 TGTGCCAGCAGTGAGGGACTGGGAACTAGCGGGGGCTACGAGCAGTACTTC CASSEGLGTSGGYEQYF
once TRBJ1-1 - TRBV4-2 TGTGCCAGCAGCCTTGAATCTGGCAGCATGAACACTGAAGCTTTCTTT CASSLESGSMNTEAFF
- TRBJ2-3 - TRBV24-1 TGTGCCACCAGTGATTCAGCAGCGGCCGGCACAGATACGCAGTATTTT CATSDSAAAGTDTQYF
few TRBJ2-7 - TRBV7-9 TGTGCCAGCAGCTTAGCCTGGGGCAGGGCCTACGAGCAGTACTTC CASSLAWGRAYEQYF
few TRBJ2-2 TRBD2 TRBV6-5 TGTGCCAGCAGTACAGGACTAGCGGGGGGCTTCGGGGAGCTGTTTTTT CASSTGLAGGFGELFF
few TRBJ2-1 TRBD2 TRBV7-3 TGTGCCAGCAGCCCGACGACTAGCGGGGGGGGCAATGAGCAGTTCTTC CASSPTTSGGGNEQFF
few TRBJ2-5 - TRBV5-6 TGTGCCAGCACCCCGGGACTCAAGTTCACCCGCCAAGAGACCCAGTACTTC CASTPGLKFTRQETQYF
- TRBJ2-7 - TRBV4-1 TGCGCCAGCAGCCCCCGCTGGCAGGTCTACGAGCAGTACTTC CASSPRWQVYEQYF
- TRBJ2-5 - TRBV4-1 TGCGCCAGCAGCCACTCTGAAGAGACCCAGTACTTC CASSHSEETQYF
few TRBJ2-1 - TRBV7-2 TGTGCCAGCAGCTTCTCGGGGACCCAGGTCTCCTACAATGAGCAGTTCTTC CASSFSGTQVSYNEQFF
few TRBJ2-3 - TRBV5-1 TGCGCCAGCAGCCGGAGGGGGGGCCCGACAGATACGCAGTATTTT CASSRRGGPTDTQYF
few TRBJ2-1 - TRBV29-1 TGCAGCGTTGATGGTGTGTGGGGGGGCCACTCCTACAATGAGCAGTTCTTC CSVDGVWGGHSYNEQFF
- TRBJ2-1 TRBD2 TRBV20-1 TGCAGTGCCGCGGGGCGGGGGAGCTCCTACAATGAGCAGTTCTTC CSAAGRGSSYNEQFF
- TRBJ2-2 TRBD1 TRBV12-3/TRBV12-4 TGTGCCAGCAGTTTCCGCCCGGTGGTGGGGACAGCACCCACCGGGGAGCTGTTTTTT CASSFRPVVGTAPTGELFF
many TRBJ2-3 - TRBV9 TGTGCCAGCAGCGTACAACGGTCAGATACGCAGTATTTT CASSVQRSDTQYF
- TRBJ1-2 - TRBV5-1 TGCGCCAGCAGCTCTGGTCATGCGTATGGCTACACCTTC CASSSGHAYGYTF
- TRBJ2-7 TRBD1 TRBV25-1 TGTGCCAGCAGTGCCGGGACAGGGGGAAAGTACGAGCAGTACTTC CASSAGTGGKYEQYF
few TRBJ2-1 - TRBV2 TGTGCCAGCGGGGCGGCAGGACCCTACAATGAGCAGTTCTTC CASGAAGPYNEQFF
- TRBJ2-5 TRBD2 TRBV3-1 TGTGCCAGCAGCCAAGATCTCGGCCTAGCGGGGGGCCTTCAAGAGACCCAGTACTTC CASSQDLGLAGGLQETQYF
many TRBJ2-1 TRBD1 TRBV19 TGTGCCAGTAGTCTAAACAGGGGCGCCGTCTTCTTC CASSLNRGAVFF
few TRBJ2-1 TRBD2 TRBV20-1 TGCAGTGGGACCTCGACTAGCTCGGGGAATGAGCAGTTCTTC CSGTSTSSGNEQFF
few TRBJ1-2 - TRBV5-1 TGCGCCAGCAGCTTGGTAGGGAACGACTACACCTTC CASSLVGNDYTF
- TRBJ1-6 - TRBV28 TGTGCCAGCAGTTTAACCTGGGACACCCTCCACTTT CASSLTWDTLHF
many TRBJ1-4 - TRBV4-2 TGTGCCAGCAGCCAAGACGGCAGGCTGAATGAAAAACTGTTTTTT CASSQDGRLNEKLFF
few TRBJ1-1 - TRBV18 TGTGCCAGCTCACTTTGGACAGAGAACACTGAAGCTTTCTTT CASSLWTENTEAFF
- TRBJ1-2 TRBD1 TRBV20-1 TGCAGTGCGCCCGGGACAGATTATGGCTACACCTTC CSAPGTDYGYTF
few TRBJ2-2 - TRBV5-1 TGCGCCAGCAGCCCCCTCCAAGGAGACACCGGGGAGCTGTTTTTT CASSPLQGDTGELFF
- TRBJ2-1 - TRBV18 TGTGCCAGCTCCCCTTCTTTTGGGGCAGACAATGAGCAGTTCTTC CASSPSFGADNEQFF
- TRBJ1-5 TRBD1 TRBV20-1 TGCAGTGCTCCCCGCGGAGACAGGGGGTTTAGCAATCAGCCCCAGCATTTT CSAPRGDRGFSNQPQHF
few TRBJ2-3 - TRBV4-3 TGCGCCAGCAGCCAAGACCGGTTCGATACGCAGTATTTT CASSQDRFDTQYF
- TRBJ1-5 - TRBV6-2/TRBV6-3 TGTGCCAGTACATGGGGGGGCAATCAGCCCCAGCATTTT CASTWGGNQPQHF
many TRBJ2-2 - TRBV5-4 TGTGCCAGCAGCCGGAGGGACAGTGTGGCCGGGGAGCTGTTTTTT CASSRRDSVAGELFF
- TRBJ1-3 - TRBV4-3 TGCGCCAGCAGCCAAGGGGGCGGGATCTCTGGAAACACCATATATTTT CASSQGGGISGNTIYF
- TRBJ1-2 - TRBV14 TGTGCCAGCAGCCACCGGGGCACCTATGGCTACACCTTC CASSHRGTYGYTF
- TRBJ1-3 TRBD1 TRBV19 TGTGCCAGTAGTGAAGCAGGGGGCTGGATGCCGGGAAACACCATATATTTT CASSEAGGWMPGNTIYF
few TRBJ1-5 - TRBV12-3/TRBV12-4 TGTGCCAGCAGTTTTGGCAGCAATCAGCCCCAGCATTTT CASSFGSNQPQHF
- TRBJ1-1 - TRBV6-2/TRBV6-3 TGTGCCAGCAGCGACCCAGCGGTTAGCACTGAAGCTTTCTTT CASSDPAVSTEAFF
few TRBJ1-6 - TRBV5-5 TGTGCCAGCAGCTTGGCGTCGCAGGACACCCTCCACTTT CASSLASQDTLHF
- TRBJ2-5 - TRBV10-2 TGCGCCAGCAGCCGACAGACCTACCTAGGGACCCAGTACTTC CASSRQTYLGTQYF